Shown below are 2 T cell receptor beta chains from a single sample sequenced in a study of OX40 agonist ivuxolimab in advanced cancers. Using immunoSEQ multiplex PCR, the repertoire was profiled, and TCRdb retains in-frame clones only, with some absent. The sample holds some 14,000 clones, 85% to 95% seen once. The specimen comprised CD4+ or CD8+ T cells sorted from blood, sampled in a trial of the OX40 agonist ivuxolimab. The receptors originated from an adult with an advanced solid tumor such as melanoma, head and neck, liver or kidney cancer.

CDR3 coding DNA: TGTGCCAGCAGCTTGGGGACAGGGGTTGGAAACACCATATATTTT. It specifies CASSLGTGVGNTIYF. This sequence joins TRBV7-7 and TRBJ1-3, with 10 bases lining up with TRBD1. The J segment lost 3 bases and the V segment lost 3 bases, leaving 2 bases of the junction unmatched. The germline V gene encodes CDR1 SSHAT and CDR2 FNYEAQ (reference sequence). The CDR3 is made up of 15 amino acids. Filled out from reference TRBV7-7 and TRBJ1-3, the complete variable domain reads GAGVSQSPRYKVTKRGQDVTLRCDPISSHATLYWYQQALGQGPEFLTYFNYEAQPDKSGLPSDRFSAERPEGSISTLTIQRTEQRDSAMYRCASSLGTGVGNTIYFGEGSWLTVV.

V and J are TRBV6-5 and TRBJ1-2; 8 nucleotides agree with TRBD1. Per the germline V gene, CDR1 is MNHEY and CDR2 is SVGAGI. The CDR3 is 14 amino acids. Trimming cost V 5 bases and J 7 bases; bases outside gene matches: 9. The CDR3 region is CASSTTGVGSGYTF. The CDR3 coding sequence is TGTGCCAGCAGTACGACAGGGGTTGGCTCTGGCTACACCTTC.